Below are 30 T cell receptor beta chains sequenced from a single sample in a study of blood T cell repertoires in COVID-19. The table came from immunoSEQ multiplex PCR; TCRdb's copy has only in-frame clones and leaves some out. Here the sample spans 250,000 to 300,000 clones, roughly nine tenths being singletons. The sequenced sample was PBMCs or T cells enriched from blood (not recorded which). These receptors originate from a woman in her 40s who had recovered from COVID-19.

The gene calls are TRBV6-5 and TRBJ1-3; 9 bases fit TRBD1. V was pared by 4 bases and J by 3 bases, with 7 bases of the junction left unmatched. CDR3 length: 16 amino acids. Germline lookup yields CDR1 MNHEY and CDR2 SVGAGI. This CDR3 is CASSSTGGVVGNTIYF. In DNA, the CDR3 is TGTGCCAGCAGTTCCACAGGGGGCGTTGTTGGAAACACCATATATTTT.

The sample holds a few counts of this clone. The CDR3 sequence: CASRGQPGNTIYF. The CDR3 DNA follows: TGTGCCAGCAGGGGACAGCCTGGAAACACCATATATTTT. V and J are TRBV2 and TRBJ1-3; TRBD1 aligns across 7 bases. Germline values: CDR1 SNHLY, CDR2 FYNNEI. V was clipped by 6 bases and J by 2 bases; unmatched bases: 1. The CDR3 contains 13 residues.

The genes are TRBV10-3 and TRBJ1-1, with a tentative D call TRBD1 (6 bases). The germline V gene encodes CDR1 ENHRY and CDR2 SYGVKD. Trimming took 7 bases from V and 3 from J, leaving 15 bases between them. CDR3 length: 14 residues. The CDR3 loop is CAIKTRGGDTEAFF. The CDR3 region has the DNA TGTGCCATCAAAACCAGGGGAGGGGACACTGAAGCTTTCTTT.

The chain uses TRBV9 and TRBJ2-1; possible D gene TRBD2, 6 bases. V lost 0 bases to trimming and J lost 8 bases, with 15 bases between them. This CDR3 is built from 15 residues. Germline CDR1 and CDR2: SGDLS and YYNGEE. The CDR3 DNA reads TGTGCCAGCAGCGTAGTCCCGGAGGGCCCCTATGAGCAGTTCTTC. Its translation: CASSVVPEGPYEQFF. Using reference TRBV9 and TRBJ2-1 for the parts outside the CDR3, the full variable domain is DSGVTQTPKHLITATGQRVTLRCSPRSGDLSVYWYQQSLDQGLQFLIQYYNGEERAKGNILERFSAQQFPDLHSELNLSSLELGDSALYFCASSVVPEGPYEQFFGPGTRLTVL.

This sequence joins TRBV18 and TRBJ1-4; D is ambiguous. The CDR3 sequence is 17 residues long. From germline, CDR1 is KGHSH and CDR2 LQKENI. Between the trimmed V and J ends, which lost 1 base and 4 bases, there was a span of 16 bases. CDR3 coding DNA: TGTGCCAGCTCACCACGTGACCGGTTGGGCCTTAATGAAAAACTGTTTTTT. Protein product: CASSPRDRLGLNEKLFF. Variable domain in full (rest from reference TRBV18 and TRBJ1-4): NAGVMQNPRHLVRRRGQEARLRCSPMKGHSHVYWYRQLPEEGLKFMVYLQKENIIDESGMPKERFSAEFPKEGPSILRIQQVVRGDSAAYFCASSPRDRLGLNEKLFFGSGTQLSVL.

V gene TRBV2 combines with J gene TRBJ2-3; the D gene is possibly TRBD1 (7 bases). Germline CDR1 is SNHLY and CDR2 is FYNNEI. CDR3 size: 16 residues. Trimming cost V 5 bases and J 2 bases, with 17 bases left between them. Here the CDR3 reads CASSTRDSFITDTQYF. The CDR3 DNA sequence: TGTGCCAGCAGTACGCGGGACAGCTTTATCACAGATACGCAGTATTTT.

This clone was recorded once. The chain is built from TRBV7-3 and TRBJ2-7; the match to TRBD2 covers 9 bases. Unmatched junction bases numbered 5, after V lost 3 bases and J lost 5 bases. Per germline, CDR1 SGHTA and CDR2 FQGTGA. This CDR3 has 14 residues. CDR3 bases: TGTGCCAGCAGCTTTGATAGCGGGAGTAACGAGCAGTACTTC. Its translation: CASSFDSGSNEQYF.

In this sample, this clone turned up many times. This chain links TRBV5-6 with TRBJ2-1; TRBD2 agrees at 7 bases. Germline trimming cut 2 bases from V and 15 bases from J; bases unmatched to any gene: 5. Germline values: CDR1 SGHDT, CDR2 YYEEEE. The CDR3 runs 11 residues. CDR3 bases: TGTGCCAGCAGCTTCGCGGGAGAGGGGTTCTTC. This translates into CASSFAGEGFF.

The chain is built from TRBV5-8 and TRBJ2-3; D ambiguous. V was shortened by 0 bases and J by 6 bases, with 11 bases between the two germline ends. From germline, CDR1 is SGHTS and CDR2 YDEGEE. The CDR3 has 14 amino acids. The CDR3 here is CASSLGQASDTQYF. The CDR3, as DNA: TGTGCCAGCAGCTTGGGCCAGGCGTCGGATACGCAGTATTTT.

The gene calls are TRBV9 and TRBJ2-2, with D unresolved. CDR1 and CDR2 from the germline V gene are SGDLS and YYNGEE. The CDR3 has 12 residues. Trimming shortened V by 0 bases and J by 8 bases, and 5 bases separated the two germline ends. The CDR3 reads CASSVALGELFF. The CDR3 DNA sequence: TGTGCCAGCAGCGTAGCTTTGGGGGAGCTGTTTTTT.

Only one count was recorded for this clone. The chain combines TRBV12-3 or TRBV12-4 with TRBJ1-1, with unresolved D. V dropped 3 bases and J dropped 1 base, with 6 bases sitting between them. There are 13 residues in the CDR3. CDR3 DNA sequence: TGTGCCAGCAGTTTCCCAGGGAACACTGAAGCTTTCTTT. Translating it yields CASSFPGNTEAFF.

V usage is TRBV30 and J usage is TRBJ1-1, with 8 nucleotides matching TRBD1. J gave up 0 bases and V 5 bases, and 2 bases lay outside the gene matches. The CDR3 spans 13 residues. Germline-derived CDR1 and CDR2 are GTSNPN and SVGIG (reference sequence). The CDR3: CAWGTGVNTEAFF. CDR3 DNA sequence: TGTGCCTGGGGGACAGGCGTGAACACTGAAGCTTTCTTT.

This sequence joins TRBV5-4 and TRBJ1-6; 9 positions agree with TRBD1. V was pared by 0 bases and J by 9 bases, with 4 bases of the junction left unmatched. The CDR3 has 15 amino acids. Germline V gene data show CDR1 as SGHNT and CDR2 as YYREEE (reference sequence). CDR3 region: CASSLGDRVSSPLHF. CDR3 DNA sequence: TGTGCCAGCAGCTTGGGGGACAGGGTATCTTCACCCCTCCACTTT.

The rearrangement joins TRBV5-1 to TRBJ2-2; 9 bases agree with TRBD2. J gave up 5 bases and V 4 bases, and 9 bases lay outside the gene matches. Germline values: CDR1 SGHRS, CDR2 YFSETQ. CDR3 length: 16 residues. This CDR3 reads CASSPQGLAGTGELFF. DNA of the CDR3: TGCGCCAGCAGCCCACAGGGGCTAGCGGGAACCGGGGAGCTGTTTTTT.

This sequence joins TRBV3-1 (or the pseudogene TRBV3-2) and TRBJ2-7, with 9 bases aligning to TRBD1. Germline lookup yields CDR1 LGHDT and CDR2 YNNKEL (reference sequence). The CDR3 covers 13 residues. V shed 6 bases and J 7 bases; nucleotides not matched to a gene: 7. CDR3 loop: CASSLQGAGEQYF. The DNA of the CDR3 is TGTGCCAGCAGTTTACAGGGGGCCGGGGAGCAGTACTTC.

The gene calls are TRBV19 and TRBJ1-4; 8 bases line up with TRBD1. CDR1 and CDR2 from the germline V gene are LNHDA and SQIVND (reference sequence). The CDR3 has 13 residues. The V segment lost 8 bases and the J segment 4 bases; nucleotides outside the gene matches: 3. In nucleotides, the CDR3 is TGTGCCAGTTCGGACAGGGTTAATGAAAAACTGTTTTTT. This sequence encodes CASSDRVNEKLFF.

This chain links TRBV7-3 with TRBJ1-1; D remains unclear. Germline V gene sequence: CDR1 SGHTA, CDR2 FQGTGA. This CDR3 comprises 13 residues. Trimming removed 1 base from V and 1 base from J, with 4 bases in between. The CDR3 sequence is CASSLNQNTEAFF. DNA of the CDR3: TGTGCCAGCAGCTTAAATCAGAACACTGAAGCTTTCTTT.

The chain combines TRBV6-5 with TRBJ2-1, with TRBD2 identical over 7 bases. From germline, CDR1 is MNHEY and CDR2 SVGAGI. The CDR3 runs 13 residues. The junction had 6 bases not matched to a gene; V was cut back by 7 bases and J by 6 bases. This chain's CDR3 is CASIRAGSNEQFF. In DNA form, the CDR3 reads TGTGCCAGCATAAGAGCGGGGTCCAATGAGCAGTTCTTC.

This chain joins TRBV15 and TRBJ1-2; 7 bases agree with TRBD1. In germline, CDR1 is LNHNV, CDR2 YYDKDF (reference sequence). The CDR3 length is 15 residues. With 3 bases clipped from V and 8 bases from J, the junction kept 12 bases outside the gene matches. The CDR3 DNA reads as TGTGCCACCAGCAGGGTATACCAGACAGGGTACGGCTACACCTTC. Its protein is CATSRVYQTGYGYTF.

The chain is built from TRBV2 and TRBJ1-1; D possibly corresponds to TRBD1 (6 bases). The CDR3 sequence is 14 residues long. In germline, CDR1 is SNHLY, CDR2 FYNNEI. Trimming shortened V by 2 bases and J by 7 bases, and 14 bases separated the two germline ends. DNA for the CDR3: TGTGCCAGCAGTGAACAGGGGTTTGTTGATGAAGCTTTCTTT. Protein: CASSEQGFVDEAFF.

Here the CDR3 reads CASATDSLLKNIQYF. In DNA form, the CDR3 reads TGTGCCAGCGCGACTGACAGTCTACTCAAAAACATTCAGTACTTC. The chain recombines TRBV2 with TRBJ2-4; the D gene is possibly TRBD1 (5 bases). This CDR3 has 15 amino acids. Germline V gene data show CDR1 as SNHLY and CDR2 as FYNNEI. Trimming stripped 8 bases from V and 3 bases from J, with 17 bases between. Looking up the rest from reference TRBV2 and TRBJ2-4 gives the full variable domain: EPEVTQTPSHQVTQMGQEVILRCVPISNHLYFYWYRQILGQKVEFLVSFYNNEISEKSEIFDDQFSVERPDGSNFTLKIRSTKLEDSAMYFCASATDSLLKNIQYFGAGTRLSVL.

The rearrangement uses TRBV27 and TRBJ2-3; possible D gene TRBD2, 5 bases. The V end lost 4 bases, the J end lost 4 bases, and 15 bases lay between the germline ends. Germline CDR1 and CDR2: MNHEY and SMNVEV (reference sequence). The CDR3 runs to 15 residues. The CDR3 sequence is CASSSKLAVPDTQYF. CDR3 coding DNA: TGTGCCAGCAGTTCCAAGCTAGCAGTCCCAGATACGCAGTATTTT.

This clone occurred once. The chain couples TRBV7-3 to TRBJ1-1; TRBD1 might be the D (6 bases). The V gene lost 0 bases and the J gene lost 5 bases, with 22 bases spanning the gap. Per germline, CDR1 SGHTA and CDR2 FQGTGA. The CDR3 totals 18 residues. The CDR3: CASSLTPVSGGRGTEAFF. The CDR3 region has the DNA TGTGCCAGCAGCTTAACGCCCGTCAGCGGGGGAAGGGGGACTGAAGCTTTCTTT.

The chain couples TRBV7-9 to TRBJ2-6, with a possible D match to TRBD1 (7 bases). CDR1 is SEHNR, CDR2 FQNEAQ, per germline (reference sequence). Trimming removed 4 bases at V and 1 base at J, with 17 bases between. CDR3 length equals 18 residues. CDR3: CASSSGRRGRSGANVLTF. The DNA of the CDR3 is TGTGCCAGCAGCTCTGGGAGGAGGGGGCGATCTGGGGCCAACGTCCTGACTTTC.

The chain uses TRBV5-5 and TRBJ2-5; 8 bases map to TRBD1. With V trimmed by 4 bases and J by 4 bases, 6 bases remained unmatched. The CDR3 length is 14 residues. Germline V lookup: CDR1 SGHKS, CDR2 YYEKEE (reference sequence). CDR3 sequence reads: CASSQLGQGETQYF. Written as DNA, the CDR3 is TGTGCCAGCAGCCAACTCGGACAGGGAGAGACCCAGTACTTC. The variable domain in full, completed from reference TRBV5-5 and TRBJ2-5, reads DAGVTQSPTHLIKTRGQQVTLRCSPISGHKSVSWYQQVLGQGPQFIFQYYEKEERGRGNFPDRFSARQFPNYSSELNVNALLLGDSALYLCASSQLGQGETQYFGPGTRLLVL.

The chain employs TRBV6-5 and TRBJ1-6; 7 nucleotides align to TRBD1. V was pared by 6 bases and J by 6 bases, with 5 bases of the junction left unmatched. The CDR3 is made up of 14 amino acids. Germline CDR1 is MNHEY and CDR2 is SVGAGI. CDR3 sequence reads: CASSRDSTNSPLHF. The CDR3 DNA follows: TGTGCCAGCAGCCGGGACAGCACTAATTCACCCCTCCACTTT.

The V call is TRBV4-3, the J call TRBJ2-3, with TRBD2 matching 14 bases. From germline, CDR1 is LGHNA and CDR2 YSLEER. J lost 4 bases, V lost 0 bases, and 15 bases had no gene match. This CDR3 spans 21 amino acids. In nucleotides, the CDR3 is TGCGCCAGCAGCCAAGATGCCCCTTCCGGGACTAGCGGGGGCATCTCAGATACGCAGTATTTT. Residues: CASSQDAPSGTSGGISDTQYF.

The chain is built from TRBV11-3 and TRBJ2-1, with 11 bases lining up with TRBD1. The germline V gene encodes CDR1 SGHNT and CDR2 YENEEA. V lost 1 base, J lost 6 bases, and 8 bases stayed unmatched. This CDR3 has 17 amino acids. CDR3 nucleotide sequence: TGTGCCAGCAGCTTAGGGTCCCCCGGGACAGGGGGCAATGAGCAGTTCTTC. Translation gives CASSLGSPGTGGNEQFF.

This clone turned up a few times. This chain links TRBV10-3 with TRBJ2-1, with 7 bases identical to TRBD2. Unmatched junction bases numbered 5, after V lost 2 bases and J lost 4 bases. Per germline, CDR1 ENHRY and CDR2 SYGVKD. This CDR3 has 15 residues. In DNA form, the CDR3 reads TGTGCCATCAGTGAGCGAGCCGGGGGGTACAATGAGCAGTTCTTC. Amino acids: CAISERAGGYNEQFF.

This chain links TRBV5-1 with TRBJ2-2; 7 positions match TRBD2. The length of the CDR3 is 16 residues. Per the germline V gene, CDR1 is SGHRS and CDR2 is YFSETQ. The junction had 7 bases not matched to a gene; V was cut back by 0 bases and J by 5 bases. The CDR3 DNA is TGCGCCAGCAGCTTGGATCCGGGAGGTGGAACCGGGGAGCTGTTTTTT. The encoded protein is CASSLDPGGGTGELFF. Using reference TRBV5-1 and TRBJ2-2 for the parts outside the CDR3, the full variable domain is KAGVTQTPRYLIKTRGQQVTLSCSPISGHRSVSWYQQTPGQGLQFLFEYFSETQRNKGNFPGRFSGRQFSNSRSEMNVSTLELGDSALYLCASSLDPGGGTGELFFGEGSRLTVL.